Each of the 15 T cell receptor beta chains below was sequenced from the same sample in a study of cytomegalovirus exposure and HLA in healthy donors. The PCR used 60 Vbeta and 13 Jbeta primers. This table comes from immunoSEQ multiplex PCR, and its TCRdb copy is limited to in-frame clones, with some not included. The sample records about 140,000 clones, 75% being singletons. What was sequenced was PBMCs. The receptor set was obtained from a man aged 18 to 29 in good health and CMV-seropositive.

The chain has TRBV5-1 and TRBJ2-3; D unresolved. CDR1 is SGHRS and CDR2 is YFSETQ in the germline V gene. Deletions cut 1 base from V and 0 bases from J, with 18 bases between. The CDR3 sequence is 18 residues long. The CDR3 sequence: CASSLIYRGLSSTDTQYF. The CDR3 DNA reads TGCGCCAGCAGCTTGATTTATCGAGGCCTCTCTAGCACAGATACGCAGTATTTT. Full variable domain (rest looked up from reference TRBV5-1 and TRBJ2-3): KAGVTQTPRYLIKTRGQQVTLSCSPISGHRSVSWYQQTPGQGLQFLFEYFSETQRNKGNFPGRFSGRQFSNSRSEMNVSTLELGDSALYLCASSLIYRGLSSTDTQYFGPGTRLTVL.

The V call is TRBV6-5, the J call TRBJ2-5; TRBD2 aligns across 10 bases. V shed 2 bases and J 5 bases; nucleotides not matched to a gene: 5. The CDR3 has 15 amino acids. CDR1 is MNHEY and CDR2 is SVGAGI in the germline V gene. Written as DNA, the CDR3 is TGTGCCAGCAGTTACAGCGGGGGGGAGAAGGAGACCCAGTACTTC. This gives the protein CASSYSGGEKETQYF.

The chain recombines TRBV16 with TRBJ2-5; the D gene is possibly TRBD2 (5 bases). The germline V and J ends were trimmed by 0 bases and 11 bases, with 19 bases remaining between them. Germline V lookup: CDR1 KGHSY, CDR2 FQNENV. This CDR3 region has 15 residues. The CDR3 nucleotides read TGTGCCAGCAGCCAATCGAACCAGGCCTTGAGGGAGCAGTACTTC. This encodes CASSQSNQALREQYF.

CDR3 sequence reads: CASSWDRGGGYTF. As DNA, the CDR3 is TGTGCCAGCAGCTGGGACAGGGGAGGAGGCTACACCTTC. The chain links TRBV28 to TRBJ1-2; TRBD1 agrees at 10 bases. The CDR3 length is 13 residues. The J segment lost 8 bases and the V segment lost 6 bases, leaving 6 bases of the junction unmatched. Per the germline V gene, CDR1 is MDHEN and CDR2 is SYDVKM.

This clone was seen just once. The V and J genes are TRBV5-1 and TRBJ1-4; 8 nucleotides match TRBD1. Germline loops: CDR1 SGHRS, CDR2 YFSETQ. The CDR3 is 14 residues long. Unmatched junction bases numbered 5, after V lost 4 bases and J lost 6 bases. CDR3: CASSAGQVDEKLFF. As DNA, the CDR3 is TGCGCCAGCAGCGCGGGACAGGTGGATGAAAAACTGTTTTTT.

V and J are TRBV28 and TRBJ2-7; no definite D call. V lost 5 bases and J lost 3, with 8 bases in between. Germline assignment: CDR1 MDHEN and CDR2 SYDVKM. The CDR3 totals 12 residues. CDR3 in amino acids: CASSHRFYEQYF. The CDR3 DNA sequence: TGTGCCAGCAGTCACAGATTCTACGAGCAGTACTTC.

This chain joins TRBV28 and TRBJ2-7, with D possibly being TRBD1 (6 bases). Trimming pared 5 bases from V and 4 bases from J, leaving 15 bases between. The CDR3 extends over 14 amino acids. Germline V gives CDR1 MDHEN, CDR2 SYDVKM. This CDR3 is CASSEVAGDYEQYF. Written as DNA, the CDR3 is TGTGCCAGCAGTGAGGTCGCAGGGGATTACGAGCAGTACTTC.

The chain recombines TRBV5-4 with TRBJ2-3; D call uncertain. V dropped 4 bases and J dropped 1 base, with 10 bases sitting between them. In germline, CDR1 is SGHNT, CDR2 YYREEE (reference sequence). The CDR3 is 14 amino acids. In nucleotides, the CDR3 is TGTGCCAGCAGCCCGGGTGGTGGCACAGATACGCAGTATTTT. This gives the protein CASSPGGGTDTQYF. Variable domain in full (rest from reference TRBV5-4 and TRBJ2-3): ETGVTQSPTHLIKTRGQQVTLRCSSQSGHNTVSWYQQALGQGPQFIFQYYREEENGRGNFPPRFSGLQFPNYSSELNVNALELDDSALYLCASSPGGGTDTQYFGPGTRLTVL.

The V call is TRBV28, the J call TRBJ1-5; possibly TRBD1 for D (6 bases). The CDR3 length is 17 residues. Germline-derived CDR1 and CDR2 are MDHEN and SYDVKM. V was trimmed by 3 bases and J by 1 base, leaving 16 bases between them. The CDR3 sequence: CASSLLDSGLSNQPQHF. The CDR3, as DNA: TGTGCCAGCAGTTTGTTGGACAGCGGTTTAAGCAATCAGCCCCAGCATTTT.

CDR3 bases: TGTGCCTCATTATCCTGGGCCCGAACCCCAGAGACCCAGTACTTC. The encoded protein is CASLSWARTPETQYF. The rearrangement joins TRBV6-1 to TRBJ2-5, with D uncertain. Germline CDR1 reads MNHNS; CDR2 reads SASEGT. V lost 11 bases to trimming and J lost 4 bases, with 23 bases between them. This CDR3 has 15 amino acids.

The chain joins TRBV6-1 to TRBJ2-1; 12 positions match TRBD2. V was pared by 6 bases and J by 9 bases, with 9 bases of the junction left unmatched. The CDR3 spans 15 residues. Germline V gene sequence: CDR1 MNHNS, CDR2 SASEGT. The DNA of the CDR3 is TGTGCCAGCAGGGAGTCTAGCGGGAGGGCCTCTGAGCAGTTCTTC. Translating it yields CASRESSGRASEQFF.

The V call is TRBV7-9, the J call TRBJ1-2; D is unclear. The CDR3 is 12 residues long. V was shortened by 5 bases and J by 8 bases, with 12 bases between the two germline ends. The V gene's germline CDR1 is SEHNR and CDR2 FQNEAQ (reference sequence). The CDR3 loop reads CASSRRARGYTF. The CDR3 DNA follows: TGTGCCAGCAGCCGGCGGGCAAGAGGCTACACCTTC.

The chain couples TRBV4-1 to TRBJ2-3; 10 bases are a match to TRBD2. The ends lost 5 bases at V and 2 bases at J; junction bases unmatched: 7. CDR1 MGHRA and CDR2 YSYEKL come from the germline V gene. The length of the CDR3 is 16 residues. CDR3 loop: CASSLTGTSATDTQYF. The CDR3 DNA sequence: TGCGCCAGCAGCTTGACCGGGACTAGCGCCACAGATACGCAGTATTTT.

The chain carries TRBV4-2 and TRBJ1-4; D remains unclear. CDR3 length: 14 amino acids. Germline V lookup: CDR1 LGHNA, CDR2 YNFKEQ. Between the trimmed V and J ends, which lost 1 base and 3 bases, there was a span of 6 bases. CDR3 region: CASSQGGSNEKLFF. In DNA, the CDR3 is TGTGCCAGCAGCCAAGGTGGCTCTAATGAAAAACTGTTTTTT.

For this clone: A read error may account for a junction end that differs from germline. The CDR3 protein is CASTGQGKRGYNSSLHF. CDR3 sequence (DNA): TGTGCCAGTACGGGACAGGGAAAAAGAGGCTATAATTCATCCCTCCACTTT. The chain combines TRBV2 with TRBJ1-6; 9 bases fit TRBD1. From germline, CDR1 is SNHLY and CDR2 FYNNEI. The CDR3 is 17 residues long.